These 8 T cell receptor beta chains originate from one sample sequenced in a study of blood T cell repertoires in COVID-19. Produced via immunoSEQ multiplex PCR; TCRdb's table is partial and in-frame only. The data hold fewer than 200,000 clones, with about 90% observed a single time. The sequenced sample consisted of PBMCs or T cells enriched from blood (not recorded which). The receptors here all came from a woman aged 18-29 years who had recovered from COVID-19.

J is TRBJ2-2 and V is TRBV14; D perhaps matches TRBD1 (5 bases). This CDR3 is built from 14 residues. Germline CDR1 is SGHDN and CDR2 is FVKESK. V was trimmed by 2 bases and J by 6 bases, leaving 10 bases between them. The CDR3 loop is CASSQHRQPGELFF. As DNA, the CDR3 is TGTGCCAGCAGCCAACACCGACAGCCCGGGGAGCTGTTTTTT. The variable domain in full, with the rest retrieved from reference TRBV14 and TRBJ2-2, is EAGVTQFPSHSVIEKGQTVTLRCDPISGHDNLYWYRRVMGKEIKFLLHFVKESKQDESGMPNNRFLAERTGGTYSTLKVQPAELEDSGVYFCASSQHRQPGELFFGEGSRLTVL.

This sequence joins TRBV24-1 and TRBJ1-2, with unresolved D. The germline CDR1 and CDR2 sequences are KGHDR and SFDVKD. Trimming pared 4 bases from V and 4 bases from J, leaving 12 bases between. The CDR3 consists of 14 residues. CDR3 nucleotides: TGTGCCACCAGTGAAGCAGGTCAGCCCTATGGCTACACCTTC. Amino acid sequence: CATSEAGQPYGYTF.

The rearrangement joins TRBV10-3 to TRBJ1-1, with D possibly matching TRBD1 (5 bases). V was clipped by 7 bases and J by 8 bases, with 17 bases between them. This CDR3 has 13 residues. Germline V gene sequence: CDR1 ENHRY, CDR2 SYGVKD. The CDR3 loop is CAIMGEGRTEAFF. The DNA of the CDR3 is TGTGCCATCATGGGGGAGGGACGGACAGAAGCTTTCTTT.

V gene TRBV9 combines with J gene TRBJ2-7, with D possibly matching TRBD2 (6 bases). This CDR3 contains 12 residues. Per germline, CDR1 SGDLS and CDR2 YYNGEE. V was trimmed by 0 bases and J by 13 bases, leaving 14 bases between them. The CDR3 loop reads CASSVEGGRIYF. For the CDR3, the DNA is TGTGCCAGCAGCGTAGAAGGAGGGCGAATATACTTC. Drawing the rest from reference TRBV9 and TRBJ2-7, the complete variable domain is DSGVTQTPKHLITATGQRVTLRCSPRSGDLSVYWYQQSLDQGLQFLIQYYNGEERAKGNILERFSAQQFPDLHSELNLSSLELGDSALYFCASSVEGGRIYFGPGTRLTVT.

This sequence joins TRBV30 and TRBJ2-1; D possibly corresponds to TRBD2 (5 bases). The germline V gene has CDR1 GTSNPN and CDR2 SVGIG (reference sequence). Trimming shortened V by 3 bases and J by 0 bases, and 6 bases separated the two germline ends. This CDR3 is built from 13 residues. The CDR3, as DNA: TGTGCCTGGAGGAGGGACTCCTACAATGAGCAGTTCTTC. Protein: CAWRRDSYNEQFF.

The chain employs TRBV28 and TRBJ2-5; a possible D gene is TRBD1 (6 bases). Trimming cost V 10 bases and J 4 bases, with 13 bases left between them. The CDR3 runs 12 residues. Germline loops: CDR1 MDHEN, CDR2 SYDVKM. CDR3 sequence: CANRVQGETQYF. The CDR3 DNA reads TGTGCCAACAGGGTTCAGGGAGAGACCCAGTACTTC.

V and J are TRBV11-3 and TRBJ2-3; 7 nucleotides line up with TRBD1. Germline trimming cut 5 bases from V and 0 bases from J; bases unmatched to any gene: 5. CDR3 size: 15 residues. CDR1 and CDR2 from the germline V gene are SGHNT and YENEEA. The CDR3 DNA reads TGTGCCAGCAGCCACAGGGGTCCAAGCACAGATACGCAGTATTTT. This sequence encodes CASSHRGPSTDTQYF. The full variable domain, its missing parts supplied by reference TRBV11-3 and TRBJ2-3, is EAGVVQSPRYKIIEKKQPVAFWCNPISGHNTLYWYLQNLGQGPELLIRYENEEAVDDSQLPKDRFSAERLKGVDSTLKIQPAELGDSAVYLCASSHRGPSTDTQYFGPGTRLTVL.

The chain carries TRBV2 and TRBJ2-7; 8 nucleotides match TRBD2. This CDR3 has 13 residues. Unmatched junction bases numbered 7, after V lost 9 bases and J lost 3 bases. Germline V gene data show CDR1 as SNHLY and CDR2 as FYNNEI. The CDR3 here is CASSGTRHYEQYF. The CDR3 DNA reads TGTGCCAGTTCCGGGACTAGGCACTACGAGCAGTACTTC.